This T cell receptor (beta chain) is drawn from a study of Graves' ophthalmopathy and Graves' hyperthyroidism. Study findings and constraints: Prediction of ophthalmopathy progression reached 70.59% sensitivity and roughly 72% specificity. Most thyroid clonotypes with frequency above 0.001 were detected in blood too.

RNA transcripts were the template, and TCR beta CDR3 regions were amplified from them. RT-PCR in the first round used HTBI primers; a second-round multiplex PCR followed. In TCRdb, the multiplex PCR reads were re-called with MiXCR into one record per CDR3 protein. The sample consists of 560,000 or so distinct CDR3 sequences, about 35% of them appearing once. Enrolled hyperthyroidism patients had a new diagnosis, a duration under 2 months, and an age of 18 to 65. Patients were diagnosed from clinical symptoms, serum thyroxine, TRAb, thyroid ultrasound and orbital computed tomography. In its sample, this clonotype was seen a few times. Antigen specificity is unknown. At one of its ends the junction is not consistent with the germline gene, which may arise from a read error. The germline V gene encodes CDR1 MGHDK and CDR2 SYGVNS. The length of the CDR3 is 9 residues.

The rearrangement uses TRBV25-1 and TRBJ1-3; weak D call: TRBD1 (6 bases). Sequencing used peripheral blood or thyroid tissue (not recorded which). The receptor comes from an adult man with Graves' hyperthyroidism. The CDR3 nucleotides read TGTGCCAGCAGTGAAGGCAGGGGTTTT. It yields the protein CASSEGRGF.